This T cell receptor (beta chain) comes out of a study of T cell changes during pregnancy in multiple sclerosis. This clone was seen once. Germline assignment: CDR1 SGHDN and CDR2 FVKESK. V shed 1 base and J shed 10 bases, with 14 bases lying between them. The CDR3 loop spans 15 amino acids. Sequencing was performed with immunoSEQ multiplex PCR; in TCRdb, only in-frame clones are kept and a portion is missing. The sample lists tens of thousands of clones, approximately 92% seen once, with 2.8% in the top ten. This receptor was obtained from a female donor in good health, enrolled as a control in a pregnancy study. Source: peripheral blood, taken in the third trimester of pregnancy. This sequence joins TRBV14 and TRBJ1-6; possibly TRBD1 for D (5 bases). CDR3 coding DNA: TGTGCCAGCAGCCAAGGACCCAGGGAGGGATCACCCCTCCACTTT. Encoded protein: CASSQGPREGSPLHF.